The 28 T cell receptor beta chains listed next were all sequenced from one sample in a study of CD8+ T cells in alopecia areata. Sequencing relied on a cDNA template that was reverse transcribed from extracted RNA. Assay: immunoSEQ multiplex PCR; the TCRdb copy retains only in-frame clones and omits some. The sample carries over 150,000 clones, around 56% recorded once. Treatment reported: oral pan-JAK inhibitor, 5-10 mg twice daily. Sequenced here: CD4+ T cells sorted from blood, sampled at week 4, from a patient treated with tofacitinib. Receptors were obtained from a human donor with alopecia areata.

The V and J genes are TRBV27 and TRBJ1-5; 10 bases fit TRBD1. Looked up from germline, CDR1 is MNHEY and CDR2 is SMNVEV (reference sequence). The ends lost 6 bases at V and 6 bases at J; junction bases unmatched: 8. This CDR3 region has 15 residues. CDR3 sequence (DNA): TGTGCCAGCAGCCTCGACAGGGGGCAGGGTCAGCCCCAGCATTTT. Amino acid sequence: CASSLDRGQGQPQHF.

The chain combines TRBV10-3 with TRBJ1-1; D may be TRBD1 (5 bases). The germline V gene has CDR1 ENHRY and CDR2 SYGVKD. CDR3 length equals 12 residues. V lost 6 bases to trimming and J lost 6 bases, with 11 bases between them. This chain's CDR3 is CAISEGVSEAFF. In DNA, the CDR3 is TGTGCCATCAGCGAAGGGGTTTCTGAAGCTTTCTTT.

Notes on this clone: The sample carries other DNA sequences with the same CDR3. The V gene is TRBV30, the J gene TRBJ1-1; no reliable D call. CDR1 and CDR2 (germline): GTSNPN, SVGIG (reference sequence). The length of the CDR3 is 13 residues. Trimming cost V 0 bases and J 5 bases, with 10 bases left between them. The CDR3 spells CAWSVRRETEAFF. The DNA for the CDR3 is TGTGCCTGGAGTGTACGAAGGGAAACTGAAGCTTTCTTT.

V is TRBV4-3 and J is TRBJ2-1; 8 nucleotides line up with TRBD2. This CDR3 contains 17 residues. From germline, CDR1 is LGHNA and CDR2 YSLEER. V lost 1 base and J lost 7; bases outside the gene matches: 12. In nucleotides, the CDR3 is TGCGCCAGCAGCCAAGGATCAAGCGGGAGTTTTGAGAATGAGCAGTTCTTC. Its protein is CASSQGSSGSFENEQFF.

This clone was detected a few times. The V call is TRBV14, the J call TRBJ1-1; perhaps TRBD1 as D (5 bases). Trimming removed 0 bases at V and 1 base at J, with 12 bases between. The CDR3 contains 16 residues. CDR1 SGHDN and CDR2 FVKESK come from the germline V gene. The CDR3 nucleotides read TGTGCCAGCAGCCAAGATGGGGTAGGGGCGAACACTGAAGCTTTCTTT. This gives the protein CASSQDGVGANTEAFF.

The genes are TRBV2 and TRBJ2-7, with D unclear. Trimming left V 2 bases short and J 12 bases short, with 11 bases between. CDR3 length: 11 amino acids. From germline, CDR1 is SNHLY and CDR2 FYNNEI. CDR3 nucleotide sequence: TGTGCCAGCAGTGAAATCGGCCCGCTGTACTTC. This encodes CASSEIGPLYF. The entire variable domain, with the rest obtained from reference TRBV2 and TRBJ2-7, is as follows: EPEVTQTPSHQVTQMGQEVILRCVPISNHLYFYWYRQILGQKVEFLVSFYNNEISEKSEIFDDQFSVERPDGSNFTLKIRSTKLEDSAMYFCASSEIGPLYFGPGTRLTVT.

The table lists this clone with a count of one. The CDR3 DNA follows: TGTGCCTGGGTCAGGCTCGGGGCTAGCACAGATACGCAGTATTTT. It is translated as CAWVRLGASTDTQYF. This chain joins TRBV30 and TRBJ2-3; D may correspond to TRBD1 or TRBD2 (5 bases each). The germline gives CDR1 GTSNPN, CDR2 SVGIG (reference sequence). The CDR3 sequence is 15 residues long. Trimming removed 5 bases at V and 0 bases at J, with 15 bases between.

The J gene is TRBJ2-7, the V gene TRBV27, with 8 bases aligning to TRBD1. V lost 5 bases to trimming and J lost 0 bases; unmatched junction nucleotides: 6. This CDR3 is built from 15 residues. Germline V gene data show CDR1 as MNHEY and CDR2 as SMNVEV (reference sequence). CDR3 in amino acids: CASSPTGASSYEQYF. DNA for the CDR3: TGTGCCAGCAGTCCGACAGGGGCGAGCTCCTACGAGCAGTACTTC.

The CDR3 protein is CASSEGGTTWGTQYF. The CDR3 region has the DNA TGTGCCAGCAGTGAGGGGGGGACCACCTGGGGGACCCAGTACTTC. The genes are TRBV2 and TRBJ2-5, with 7 bases fitting TRBD2. Trimming took 3 bases from V and 7 from J; bases not matched to a gene: 11. The CDR3 contains 15 residues. From germline, CDR1 is SNHLY and CDR2 FYNNEI.

This clone was seen more than once but under ten times. V and J are TRBV4-2 and TRBJ1-2; tentatively, D is TRBD1 (6 bases). This CDR3 has 15 amino acids. Looked up from germline, CDR1 is LGHNA and CDR2 is YNFKEQ. V lost 2 bases and J 4 bases, leaving 14 bases between the germline ends. CDR3 coding DNA: TGTGCCAGCAGCCAAAACACAGGGACCGTCTATGGCTACACCTTC. It yields the protein CASSQNTGTVYGYTF.

The chain uses TRBV5-4 and TRBJ2-2; 16 bases map to TRBD2. Germline V gene data show CDR1 as SGHNT and CDR2 as YYREEE (reference sequence). CDR3 length: 17 residues. J was trimmed by 5 bases and V by 7 bases; bases with no gene match: 8. The DNA for the CDR3 is TGTGCCAGCGAGGGACTAGCGGGAGGGCCAGGGACCGGGGAGCTGTTTTTT. Translated, it gives CASEGLAGGPGTGELFF.

This clone was detected only a few times. The chain uses TRBV29-1 and TRBJ1-3; D not certain. Germline assignment: CDR1 SQVTM and CDR2 ANQGSEA. Trimming cost V 4 bases and J 4 bases, with 5 bases left between them. The CDR3 covers 11 residues. CDR3 in DNA: TGCAGCGTTGTATGGGGAAACACCATATATTTT. Translation: CSVVWGNTIYF.

V usage is TRBV28 and J usage is TRBJ1-2; weak D call: TRBD1 (6 bases). Germline V gene lookup returns CDR1 MDHEN and CDR2 SYDVKM. The V gene lost 7 bases and the J gene lost 8 bases, with 17 bases spanning the gap. The CDR3 runs to 13 residues. CDR3 DNA: TGTGCCAGCAATATCCTGGGGGGCGCGGGCTACACCTTC. Its translation: CASNILGGAGYTF.

The chain has TRBV29-1 and TRBJ2-3; no clear D. V was trimmed by 4 bases and J by 3 bases, leaving 5 bases between them. CDR1 and CDR2 (germline): SQVTM, ANQGSEA. CDR3 length equals 11 residues. CDR3 sequence reads: CSVVLTDTQYF. Written as DNA, the CDR3 is TGCAGCGTTGTTTTGACAGATACGCAGTATTTT.

V usage is TRBV29-1 and J usage is TRBJ1-1, with a weak D call TRBD1 (5 bases). The CDR3 runs 12 residues. The V end lost 6 bases, the J end lost 2 bases, and 10 bases lay between the germline ends. Germline lookup yields CDR1 SQVTM and CDR2 ANQGSEA. The CDR3: CSVLRGNTEAFF. CDR3 DNA sequence: TGCAGCGTACTAAGGGGAAACACTGAAGCTTTCTTT.

This clone was detected once. This rearrangement joins TRBV9 to TRBJ1-5; D call uncertain. CDR3 length equals 13 residues. CDR1 SGDLS and CDR2 YYNGEE come from the germline V gene. Trimming pared 0 bases from V and 6 bases from J, leaving 7 bases between. The CDR3, as DNA: TGTGCCAGCAGCGTAGAGGGCGGTCAGCCCCAGCATTTT. Translation: CASSVEGGQPQHF.

This clone was recorded a few times. V gene TRBV29-1 combines with J gene TRBJ2-1; possibly TRBD1 for D (7 bases). In germline, CDR1 is SQVTM, CDR2 ANQGSEA. The CDR3 spans 13 residues. The V and J ends lost 6 bases and 10 bases respectively, with 19 bases between them. CDR3 sequence: CSVPGDSENEQFF. The DNA for the CDR3 is TGCAGCGTCCCGGGGGACAGCGAAAACGAGCAGTTCTTC.

The V gene is TRBV6-6, the J gene TRBJ2-7, with TRBD1 matching 7 bases. The CDR3 runs 15 residues. CDR1 is MNHNY and CDR2 is SVGAGI in the germline V gene (reference sequence). The V segment lost 6 bases and the J segment 3 bases; nucleotides outside the gene matches: 11. The CDR3 bases are TGTGCCAGCAGCCGCACCGGACCAGGGGGCTACGAGCAGTACTTC. This sequence encodes CASSRTGPGGYEQYF.

The V gene is TRBV30, the J gene TRBJ2-7; D unclear. Germline V gene data show CDR1 as GTSNPN and CDR2 as SVGIG (reference sequence). Trimming shortened V by 2 bases and J by 4 bases, and 9 bases separated the two germline ends. This CDR3 has 12 residues. The CDR3 DNA follows: TGTGCCTGGAGTAGGGTAAGGTACGAGCAGTACTTC. Its protein is CAWSRVRYEQYF. The entire variable domain, with the rest obtained from reference TRBV30 and TRBJ2-7, is as follows: SQTIHQWPATLVQPVGSPLSLECTVEGTSNPNLYWYRQAAGRGLQLLFYSVGIGQISSEVPQNLSASRPQDRQFILSSKKLLLSDSGFYLCAWSRVRYEQYFGPGTRLTVT.

This clone has more than one count but fewer than ten. The V and J genes are TRBV7-9 and TRBJ1-1; D is uncertain. The CDR3 contains 14 residues. The germline V and J ends were trimmed by 5 bases and 1 base, with 11 bases remaining between them. CDR1 is SEHNR, CDR2 FQNEAQ, per germline (reference sequence). CDR3 sequence: CASSVSGSNTEAFF. The CDR3 region has the DNA TGTGCCAGCAGCGTATCGGGTTCGAACACTGAAGCTTTCTTT.

The rearrangement uses TRBV29-1 and TRBJ2-1; D possibly corresponds to TRBD1 (5 bases). The CDR3 runs to 14 residues. Between the trimmed V and J ends, which lost 3 bases and 2 bases, there was a span of 11 bases. CDR1 is SQVTM, CDR2 ANQGSEA, per germline. The CDR3 DNA is TGCAGCGTTGAGGTCAGGGAACCCTACAATGAGCAGTTCTTC. Its protein is CSVEVREPYNEQFF.

This clone was seen a few times. The chain employs TRBV6-1 and TRBJ2-1; TRBD1 matches at 7 bases. V gave up 6 bases and J gave up 10 bases; unmatched junction bases: 3. Germline loops: CDR1 MNHNS, CDR2 SASEGT. The CDR3 length is 11 residues. DNA for the CDR3: TGTGCCAGCAGCCCGGACAGGGAGCAGTTCTTC. Amino acid sequence: CASSPDREQFF.

The chain links TRBV7-8 to TRBJ1-3; 12 bases are shared with TRBD1. Looked up from germline, CDR1 is SGHVS and CDR2 is FQNEAQ. This CDR3 spans 17 amino acids. The junction had 10 bases not matched to a gene; V was cut back by 7 bases and J by 3 bases. This chain's CDR3 is CASTRPGTGGYGNTIYF. CDR3 nucleotide sequence: TGTGCCAGCACCCGACCTGGGACAGGGGGCTATGGAAACACCATATATTTT.

This chain uses TRBV30 with TRBJ2-7, with 10 bases matching TRBD1. V lost 5 bases to trimming and J lost 5 bases; unmatched junction nucleotides: 6. Germline V lookup: CDR1 GTSNPN, CDR2 SVGIG (reference sequence). The CDR3 extends over 13 amino acids. DNA of the CDR3: TGTGCCTGGGACAGGGGGCGTGTGAACGAGCAGTACTTC. This codes for CAWDRGRVNEQYF.

The gene calls are TRBV11-2 and TRBJ2-5; D not certain. V was shortened by 5 bases and J by 4 bases, with 23 bases between the two germline ends. Germline lookup yields CDR1 SGHAT and CDR2 FQNNGV. CDR3 length equals 17 residues. Here the CDR3 DNA reads TGTGCCAGCAGCCCCCGCCACCCAGAAAACCCCAGAGAGACCCAGTACTTC. Translation gives CASSPRHPENPRETQYF.

This clone was found a few times. V gene TRBV29-1 combines with J gene TRBJ1-4, with 9 positions matching TRBD1. J lost 8 bases, V lost 4 bases, and 8 bases had no gene match. This CDR3 has 14 amino acids. Germline lookup yields CDR1 SQVTM and CDR2 ANQGSEA. CDR3 bases: TGCAGCGTTGGCGGTGGGGACAGGGACGAAAAACTGTTTTTT. Amino acids: CSVGGGDRDEKLFF.

The rearrangement links TRBV18 to TRBJ2-2; 7 nucleotides line up with TRBD2. Germline V gene data show CDR1 as KGHSH and CDR2 as LQKENI. CDR3 length equals 16 residues. V gave up 3 bases and J gave up 7 bases; unmatched junction bases: 11. The CDR3: CASSPPGTNFVGELFF. The CDR3 nucleotides read TGTGCCAGCTCACCCCCCGGGACTAATTTTGTCGGGGAGCTGTTTTTT.

This clone was recorded once. The V gene is TRBV30, the J gene TRBJ2-7; a weak D match, TRBD2 (6 bases). Germline V lookup: CDR1 GTSNPN, CDR2 SVGIG (reference sequence). Trimming shortened V by 5 bases and J by 5 bases, and 13 bases separated the two germline ends. The CDR3 is 12 amino acids. The CDR3 here is CAWWDWGHEQYF. In nucleotides, the CDR3 is TGTGCCTGGTGGGACTGGGGCCACGAGCAGTACTTC.